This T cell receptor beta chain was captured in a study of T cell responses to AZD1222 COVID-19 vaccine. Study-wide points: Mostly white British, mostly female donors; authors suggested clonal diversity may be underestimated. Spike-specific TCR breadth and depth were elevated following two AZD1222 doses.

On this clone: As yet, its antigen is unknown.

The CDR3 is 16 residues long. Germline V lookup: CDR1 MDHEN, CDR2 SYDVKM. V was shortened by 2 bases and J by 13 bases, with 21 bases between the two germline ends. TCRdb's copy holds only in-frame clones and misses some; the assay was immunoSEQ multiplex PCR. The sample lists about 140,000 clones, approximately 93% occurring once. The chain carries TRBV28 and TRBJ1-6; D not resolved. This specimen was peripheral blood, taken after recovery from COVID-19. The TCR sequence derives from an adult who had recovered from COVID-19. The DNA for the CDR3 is TGTGCCAGCAGTTTAGGGTTTGGGCGGAGTCGTGGGCCCCTCCACTTT. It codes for CASSLGFGRSRGPLHF.